The 14 T cell receptor beta chains below all came from one sample that was sequenced in a study of early T cells in non-severe SARS-CoV-2 infection. One entry per CDR3 protein results from TCRdb running MiXCR on the 5' RACE reads. The profile shows 70,000 or so distinct CDR3 sequences, around 13% of them singletons. Sequencing was performed on whole blood. Source of these receptors: an adult who was a healthcare worker with PCR-confirmed SARS-CoV-2 infection or an uninfected control (not recorded which).

Ten or more counts support this clonotype. The chain recombines TRBV5-4 with TRBJ2-3; possible D gene TRBD2, 5 bases. Germline V lookup: CDR1 SGHNT, CDR2 YYREEE (reference sequence). The CDR3 covers 15 residues. The V end was cut by 5 bases, the J end by 0 bases, with 13 bases between. CDR3 protein: CASSSKASSTDTQYF. Here the CDR3 DNA reads TGTGCCAGCAGTTCTAAGGCTAGCAGCACAGATACGCAGTATTTT.

This clonotype was seen many times. V and J are TRBV20-1 and TRBJ1-5, with TRBD1 matching over 8 bases. Per the germline V gene, CDR1 is DFQATT and CDR2 is SNEGSKA (reference sequence). This CDR3 has 12 residues. The junction had 3 bases not matched to a gene; V was cut back by 6 bases and J by 5 bases. The CDR3 nucleotides are TGCAGTGCCGGGACAGGAGATCAGCCCCAGCATTTT. Protein product: CSAGTGDQPQHF.

Many counts were recorded for this clonotype. V and J are TRBV7-6 and TRBJ2-2; TRBD2 aligns across 7 bases. V lost 7 bases and J lost 7; bases outside the gene matches: 18. The CDR3 covers 17 residues. Germline V lookup: CDR1 SGHVS, CDR2 FNYEAQ. DNA of the CDR3: TGTGCCAGCACCCAGATGGGAGGGGCGTCGTTTATCGGGGAGCTGTTTTTT. Amino acids: CASTQMGGASFIGELFF.

This clonotype was seen ten or more times. V and J are TRBV10-3 and TRBJ1-4, with 7 bases matching TRBD1. Trimming cost V 11 bases and J 5 bases; bases outside gene matches: 5. CDR3 size: 12 residues. The germline gives CDR1 ENHRY, CDR2 SYGVKD. CDR3 sequence (DNA): TGTGCCGTACGACAGGGAAATGAAAAACTGTTTTTT. As protein: CAVRQGNEKLFF.

This clonotype was seen ten or more times. V gene TRBV27 combines with J gene TRBJ1-5; D ambiguous. The CDR3 consists of 14 residues. Trimming took 6 bases from V and 0 from J, leaving 9 bases between them. CDR1 is MNHEY, CDR2 SMNVEV, per germline (reference sequence). The CDR3 DNA is TGTGCCAGCAGGGGCGGGGTTAGCAATCAGCCCCAGCATTTT. Amino acids: CASRGGVSNQPQHF.

This clonotype appeared many times. The chain uses TRBV6-1 and TRBJ1-1, with a tentative D call TRBD1 (5 bases). This CDR3 comprises 14 residues. In germline, CDR1 is MNHNS, CDR2 SASEGT. V was shortened by 5 bases and J by 1 base, with 11 bases between the two germline ends. The CDR3 loop is CASSFSRENTEAFF. DNA of the CDR3: TGTGCCAGCAGTTTTAGCAGGGAGAACACTGAAGCTTTCTTT.

This clonotype was seen at least ten times. The chain carries TRBV6-6 and TRBJ1-4; a possible D gene is TRBD1 (6 bases). The CDR3 covers 16 residues. Germline V gene lookup returns CDR1 MNHNY and CDR2 SVGAGI (reference sequence). V was clipped by 6 bases and J by 0 bases, with 14 bases between them. CDR3 residues: CASSLLGTTTNEKLFF. As DNA, the CDR3 is TGTGCCAGCAGCTTGCTGGGGACAACAACTAATGAAAAACTGTTTTTT.

This clonotype was detected many times. The V call is TRBV7-2, the J call TRBJ2-6; tentatively, D is TRBD2 (7 bases). The ends were cut back, 9 bases at V and 4 bases at J, with 19 bases in the middle. Germline CDR1 SGHTA, CDR2 FQGNSA. This CDR3 region has 16 residues. The CDR3 loop reads CARPVGGQYGANVLTF. The CDR3 DNA follows: TGTGCCAGGCCTGTGGGGGGGCAGTACGGGGCCAACGTCCTGACTTTC.

This clonotype was observed many times. This sequence joins TRBV20-1 and TRBJ2-7; the D gene is possibly TRBD2 (6 bases). Germline CDR1 is DFQATT and CDR2 is SNEGSKA (reference sequence). The length of the CDR3 is 13 residues. The V gene lost 1 base and the J gene lost 3 bases, with 10 bases spanning the gap. CDR3 coding DNA: TGCAGTGCTAGAGGTCCGGGGGTCTACGAGCAGTACTTC. This gives the protein CSARGPGVYEQYF.

This clonotype occurred many times. As DNA, the CDR3 is TGTGCCAGCTCACCTCAGGGAACCGAGAACACCGGGGAGCTGTTTTTT. Its protein product is CASSPQGTENTGELFF. This sequence joins TRBV18 and TRBJ2-2, with TRBD1 as a possible D gene (5 bases). V was clipped by 3 bases and J by 1 base, with 12 bases between them. The CDR3 is 16 residues long. Germline CDR1 is KGHSH and CDR2 is LQKENI.

This clonotype was seen at least ten times. The chain couples TRBV3-1 to TRBJ1-1, with D unresolved. There are 13 residues in the CDR3. Germline loops: CDR1 LGHDT, CDR2 YNNKEL (reference sequence). V shed 5 bases and J shed 3 bases, with 10 bases lying between them. CDR3 nucleotides: TGTGCCAGCAGCACCACCGCCTACACTGAAGCTTTCTTT. This encodes CASSTTAYTEAFF.

This clonotype was counted ten times or more. V gene TRBV19 combines with J gene TRBJ1-5; 11 positions agree with TRBD1. The ends lost 11 bases at V and 2 bases at J; junction bases unmatched: 2. The CDR3 is 13 amino acids. Germline V gene data show CDR1 as LNHDA and CDR2 as SQIVND (reference sequence). In DNA form, the CDR3 reads TGTGCCGGGGGACAGGGGGGCAATCAGCCCCAGCATTTT. It specifies CAGGQGGNQPQHF.

There are many counts of this clonotype. The chain has TRBV25-1 and TRBJ1-6; D possibly corresponds to TRBD1 (5 bases). Germline V lookup: CDR1 MGHDK, CDR2 SYGVNS. The CDR3 spans 15 residues. The germline V and J ends were trimmed by 4 bases and 9 bases, with 16 bases remaining between them. The CDR3 protein is CASSGGSGGSSPLHF. CDR3 DNA sequence: TGTGCCAGCAGTGGGGGTTCGGGGGGGAGTTCACCCCTCCACTTT.

This clonotype was picked up many times. The V gene is TRBV4-3, the J gene TRBJ2-7; 7 bases line up with TRBD1. CDR3 size: 15 residues. The germline CDR1 and CDR2 sequences are LGHNA and YSLEER. V lost 1 base and J lost 2; bases outside the gene matches: 5. This CDR3 is CASSQVGDSTYEQYF. Here the CDR3 DNA reads TGCGCCAGCAGCCAAGTTGGGGACAGTACCTACGAGCAGTACTTC.